Listed below are T cell receptor beta chains from one sample, sequenced in a study of control samples from healthy donors and cancer patients. Here immunoSEQ multiplex PCR was the method, and the copy in TCRdb shows in-frame clones only, minus some. This sample has about 130,000 clones, with around 94% found just once. Sequencing was performed on PBMCs. Receptors were obtained from a man aged 60-69 years with colorectal cancer. CDR3s include the opening cysteine and the closing phenylalanine or tryptophan. Fields, in order: J gene, V gene, CDR3 protein.

j_call: TRBJ1-1
v_call: TRBV7-6
cdr3_aa: CASSLARPGQNTEAFF

j_call: TRBJ2-1
v_call: TRBV13
cdr3_aa: CASSLGNEQFF

j_call: TRBJ1-6
v_call: TRBV15
cdr3_aa: CATSLDRVGSPLHF

j_call: TRBJ2-7
v_call: TRBV19
cdr3_aa: CASTPGTGDYEQYF

j_call: TRBJ2-3
v_call: TRBV19
cdr3_aa: CASSIDPGLAGRADTQYF

j_call: TRBJ2-1
v_call: TRBV18
cdr3_aa: CASSPRGRYNEQFF

j_call: TRBJ1-2
v_call: TRBV7-2
cdr3_aa: CASTGQGGGYTF

j_call: TRBJ2-7
v_call: TRBV28
cdr3_aa: CASSSQRVGSYEQYF

j_call: TRBJ1-2
v_call: TRBV5-1
cdr3_aa: CASSSGTVDYGYTF

j_call: TRBJ2-3
v_call: TRBV3-1/TRBV3-2
cdr3_aa: CASTSLGGNPDTQYF

j_call: TRBJ2-7
v_call: TRBV4-1
cdr3_aa: CASSHGDSAYEQYF

j_call: TRBJ2-5
v_call: TRBV6-2/TRBV6-3
cdr3_aa: CASSVASGGFETQYF

j_call: TRBJ2-1
v_call: TRBV19
cdr3_aa: CASSMGGRNEQFF

j_call: TRBJ1-2
v_call: TRBV7-2
cdr3_aa: CASSLGGTVYGYTF

j_call: TRBJ2-3
v_call: TRBV2
cdr3_aa: CASTGTQSTDTQYF

j_call: TRBJ1-6
v_call: TRBV7-9
cdr3_aa: CASTRGQGGHSPLHF

j_call: TRBJ1-1
v_call: TRBV6-6
cdr3_aa: CASSGQGNTEAFF

j_call: TRBJ1-6
v_call: TRBV18
cdr3_aa: CASSFDSYNSPLHF

j_call: TRBJ2-7
v_call: TRBV5-1
cdr3_aa: CASREGWGVSYEQYF

j_call: TRBJ2-3
v_call: TRBV4-2
cdr3_aa: CASSQETLSTDTQYF

j_call: TRBJ2-2
v_call: TRBV24-1
cdr3_aa: CATRSPQGTGELFF

j_call: TRBJ2-2
v_call: TRBV4-3
cdr3_aa: CASSQERGTGELFF

j_call: TRBJ1-5
v_call: TRBV19
cdr3_aa: CASSGQAYSNQPQHF

j_call: TRBJ2-1
v_call: TRBV27
cdr3_aa: CASSLSTLSEQFF

j_call: TRBJ1-1
v_call: TRBV25-1
cdr3_aa: CASPSPPGDTEAFF

j_call: TRBJ2-2
v_call: TRBV10-3
cdr3_aa: CAISEKDSANTGELFF

j_call: TRBJ2-3
v_call: TRBV11-2
cdr3_aa: CASSQRTSGATDTQYF

j_call: TRBJ1-2
v_call: TRBV15
cdr3_aa: CATSRGGEGSFYTF

j_call: TRBJ2-7
v_call: TRBV25-1
cdr3_aa: CASSAALGTAYEQYF

j_call: TRBJ2-1
v_call: TRBV18
cdr3_aa: CASSPDGTGYNEQFF

j_call: TRBJ1-5
v_call: TRBV30
cdr3_aa: CAWRGGNSNQPQHF

j_call: TRBJ1-2
v_call: TRBV2
cdr3_aa: CASTLQNYGYTF

j_call: TRBJ2-3
v_call: TRBV11-3
cdr3_aa: CASSWTGGTDTQYF

j_call: TRBJ2-2
v_call: TRBV28
cdr3_aa: CASSLSVGELFF

j_call: TRBJ2-5
v_call: TRBV11-2
cdr3_aa: CASSWVGLAGGETQYF

j_call: TRBJ1-2
v_call: TRBV3-1/TRBV3-2
cdr3_aa: CASSQRTANYGYTF

j_call: TRBJ1-4
v_call: TRBV29-1
cdr3_aa: CSVGQGAKEKLFF

j_call: TRBJ1-6
v_call: TRBV4-1
cdr3_aa: CASSRSVLLNSPLHF

j_call: TRBJ1-5
v_call: TRBV6-1
cdr3_aa: CASSEVVGQPQHF

j_call: TRBJ1-1
v_call: TRBV7-9
cdr3_aa: CASSLAGSAEAFF

j_call: TRBJ1-1
v_call: TRBV7-2
cdr3_aa: CASSPILENTEAFF

j_call: TRBJ2-4
v_call: TRBV14
cdr3_aa: CASSQVGGSKNIQYF

j_call: TRBJ1-1
v_call: TRBV6-5
cdr3_aa: CASSRPGAPNTEAFF

j_call: TRBJ1-6
v_call: TRBV11-1
cdr3_aa: CASSLFRQNSPLHF

j_call: TRBJ2-1
v_call: TRBV21-1
cdr3_aa: CASSKAGGRNEQFF

j_call: TRBJ2-2
v_call: TRBV7-2
cdr3_aa: CASSLVTPGTGELFF

j_call: TRBJ1-2
v_call: TRBV21-1
cdr3_aa: CASSKALFEGGDGYTF

j_call: TRBJ2-7
v_call: TRBV4-3
cdr3_aa: CASSQDLSAHTYEQYF

j_call: TRBJ2-7
v_call: TRBV2
cdr3_aa: CASSSDGYEQYF

j_call: TRBJ2-7
v_call: TRBV30
cdr3_aa: CAWSVPGNPYEQYF

j_call: TRBJ2-3
v_call: TRBV7-9
cdr3_aa: CASSFGGGTDTQYF

j_call: TRBJ1-2
v_call: TRBV5-5
cdr3_aa: CASSTIGGNYGYTF

j_call: TRBJ2-5
v_call: TRBV7-9
cdr3_aa: CASSLSRAQETQYF

j_call: TRBJ2-3
v_call: TRBV5-1
cdr3_aa: CASSFTGYTTDTQYF

j_call: TRBJ2-5
v_call: TRBV11-2
cdr3_aa: CASSLDHQETQYF

j_call: TRBJ1-2
v_call: TRBV12-2
cdr3_aa: CASRLKPGQPFYGYTF

j_call: TRBJ1-3
v_call: TRBV5-4
cdr3_aa: CASSFNTLGNTIYF

j_call: TRBJ1-5
v_call: TRBV6-2/TRBV6-3
cdr3_aa: CASSYSAGQQPQHF

j_call: TRBJ2-7
v_call: TRBV12-3/TRBV12-4
cdr3_aa: CASSLGVGYEQYF